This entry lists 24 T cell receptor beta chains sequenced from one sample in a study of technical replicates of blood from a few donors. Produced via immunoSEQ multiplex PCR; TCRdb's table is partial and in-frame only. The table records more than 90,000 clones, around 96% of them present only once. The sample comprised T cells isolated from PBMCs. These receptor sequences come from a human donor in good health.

CDR3 in amino acids: CASSELEVGGYTF. As DNA, the CDR3 is TGTGCCAGCAGTGAATTAGAAGTTGGTGGCTACACCTTC. This chain links TRBV25-1 with TRBJ1-2; no firm D call. Trimming removed 1 base at V and 7 bases at J, with 10 bases between. The CDR3 extends over 13 amino acids. Germline CDR1 and CDR2: MGHDK and SYGVNS.

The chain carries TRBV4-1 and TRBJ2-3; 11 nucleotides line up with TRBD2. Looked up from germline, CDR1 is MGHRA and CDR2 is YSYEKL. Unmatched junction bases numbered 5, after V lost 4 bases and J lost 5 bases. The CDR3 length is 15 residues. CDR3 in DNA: TGCGCCAGCAGCCTGGGACTAGCGGTCGGAGATACGCAGTATTTT. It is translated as CASSLGLAVGDTQYF.

Here the CDR3 DNA reads TGTGCCAGCAGTTTTTCCTCGGGGGATTCCTACGAGCAGTACTTC. Protein product: CASSFSSGDSYEQYF. The chain joins TRBV27 to TRBJ2-7, with D possibly TRBD2 on 6 matching bases. Germline CDR1 and CDR2: MNHEY and SMNVEV (reference sequence). The CDR3 runs 15 residues. Trimming stripped 3 bases from V and 1 base from J, with 13 bases between.

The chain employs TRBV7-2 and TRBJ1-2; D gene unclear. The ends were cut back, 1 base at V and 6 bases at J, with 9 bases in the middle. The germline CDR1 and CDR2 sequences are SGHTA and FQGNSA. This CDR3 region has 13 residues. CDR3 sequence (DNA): TGTGCCAGCAGCTTAGGTGCGGTAGATGGCTACACCTTC. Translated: CASSLGAVDGYTF.

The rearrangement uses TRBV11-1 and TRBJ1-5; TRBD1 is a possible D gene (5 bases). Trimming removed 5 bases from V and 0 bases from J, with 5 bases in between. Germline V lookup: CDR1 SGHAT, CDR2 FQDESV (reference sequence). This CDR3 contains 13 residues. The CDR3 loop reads CASSDSSNQPQHF. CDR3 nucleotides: TGTGCCAGCAGCGACAGTAGCAATCAGCCCCAGCATTTT.

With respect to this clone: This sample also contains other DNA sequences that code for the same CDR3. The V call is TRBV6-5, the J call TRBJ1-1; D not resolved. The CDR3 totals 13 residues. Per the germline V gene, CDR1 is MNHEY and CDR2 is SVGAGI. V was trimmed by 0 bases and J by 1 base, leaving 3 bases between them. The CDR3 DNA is TGTGCCAGCAGTTACTCTCAGAACACTGAAGCTTTCTTT. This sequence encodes CASSYSQNTEAFF.

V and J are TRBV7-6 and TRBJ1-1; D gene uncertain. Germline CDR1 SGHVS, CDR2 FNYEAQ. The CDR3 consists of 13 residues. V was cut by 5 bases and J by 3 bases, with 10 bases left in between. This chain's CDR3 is CASSPAEYTEAFF. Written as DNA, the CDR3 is TGTGCCAGCAGCCCCGCGGAGTACACTGAAGCTTTCTTT.

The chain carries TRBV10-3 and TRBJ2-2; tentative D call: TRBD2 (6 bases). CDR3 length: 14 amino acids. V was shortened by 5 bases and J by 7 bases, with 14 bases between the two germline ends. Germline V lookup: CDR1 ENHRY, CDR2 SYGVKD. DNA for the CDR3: TGTGCCATCAGTAACGCCGGGGGTAGCGGGGAGCTGTTTTTT. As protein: CAISNAGGSGELFF.

In nucleotides, the CDR3 is TGTGCCAGCAGTTTATTCTCGGGGGACGGCTACACCTTC. This sequence encodes CASSLFSGDGYTF. This sequence joins TRBV27 and TRBJ1-2; D may be TRBD1 (5 bases). The germline CDR1 and CDR2 sequences are MNHEY and SMNVEV (reference sequence). Deletions cut 1 base from V and 8 bases from J, with 11 bases between. The CDR3 runs to 13 residues.

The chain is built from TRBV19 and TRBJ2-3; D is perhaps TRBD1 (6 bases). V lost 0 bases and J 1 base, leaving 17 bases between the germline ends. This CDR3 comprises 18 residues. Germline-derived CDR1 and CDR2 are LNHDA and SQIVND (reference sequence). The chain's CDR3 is CASSIDLWAGVGTDTQYF. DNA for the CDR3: TGTGCCAGTAGTATAGATCTATGGGCAGGGGTGGGCACAGATACGCAGTATTTT.

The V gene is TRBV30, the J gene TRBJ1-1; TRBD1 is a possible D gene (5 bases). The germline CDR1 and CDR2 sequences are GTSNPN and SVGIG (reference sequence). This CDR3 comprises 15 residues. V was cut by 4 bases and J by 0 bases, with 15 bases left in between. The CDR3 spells CAWIRARAMNTEAFF. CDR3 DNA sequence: TGTGCCTGGATCCGAGCCAGGGCAATGAACACTGAAGCTTTCTTT.

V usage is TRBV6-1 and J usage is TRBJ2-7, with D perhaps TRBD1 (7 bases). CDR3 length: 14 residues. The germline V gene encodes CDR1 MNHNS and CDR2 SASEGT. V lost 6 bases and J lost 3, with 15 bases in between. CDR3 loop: CASRGQGGYYEQYF. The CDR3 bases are TGTGCCAGCAGGGGGCAGGGGGGATACTACGAGCAGTACTTC.

The CDR3 region has the DNA TGCGCCAGCAGCCTACGGACAGGTACCGACGAGCAGTACTTC. As protein: CASSLRTGTDEQYF. V gene TRBV4-3 combines with J gene TRBJ2-7; 7 bases fit TRBD1. CDR1 is LGHNA and CDR2 is YSLEER in the germline V gene. The CDR3 extends over 14 amino acids. The V gene end was trimmed by 4 bases and the J gene end by 5 bases; junction bases not matched to a gene: 8.

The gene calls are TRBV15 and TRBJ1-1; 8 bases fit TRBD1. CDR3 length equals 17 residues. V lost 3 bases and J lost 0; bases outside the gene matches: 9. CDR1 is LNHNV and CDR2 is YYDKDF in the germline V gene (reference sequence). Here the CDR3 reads CATSRSPHRGMNTEAFF. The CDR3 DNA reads TGTGCCACCAGCAGGAGTCCGCACAGGGGGATGAACACTGAAGCTTTCTTT.

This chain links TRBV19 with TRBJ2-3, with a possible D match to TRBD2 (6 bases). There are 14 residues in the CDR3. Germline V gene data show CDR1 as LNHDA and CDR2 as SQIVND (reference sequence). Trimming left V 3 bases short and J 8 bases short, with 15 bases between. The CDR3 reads CASSINVEEGTQYF. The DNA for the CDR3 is TGTGCCAGTAGTATTAATGTAGAGGAGGGTACGCAGTATTTT. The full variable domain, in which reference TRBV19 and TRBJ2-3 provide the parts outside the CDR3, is DGGITQSPKYLFRKEGQNVTLSCEQNLNHDAMYWYRQDPGQGLRLIYYSQIVNDFQKGDIAEGYSVSREKKESFPLTVTSAQKNPTAFYLCASSINVEEGTQYFGPGTRLTVL.

The CDR3 DNA reads as TGCAGCGAAGGGGACAGGGGGCTTGAGACCCAGTACTTC. Translating it yields CSEGDRGLETQYF. This sequence joins TRBV29-1 and TRBJ2-5; 12 nucleotides agree with TRBD1. CDR3 length: 13 amino acids. Germline values: CDR1 SQVTM, CDR2 ANQGSEA. With V trimmed by 7 bases and J by 5 bases, 5 bases remained unmatched.

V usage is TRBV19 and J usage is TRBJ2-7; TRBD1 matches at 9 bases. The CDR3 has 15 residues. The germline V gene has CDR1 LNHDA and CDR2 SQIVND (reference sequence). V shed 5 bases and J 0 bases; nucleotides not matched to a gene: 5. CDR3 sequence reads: CASSSGQGLSYEQYF. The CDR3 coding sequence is TGTGCCAGTAGTTCAGGACAGGGGCTCTCCTACGAGCAGTACTTC.

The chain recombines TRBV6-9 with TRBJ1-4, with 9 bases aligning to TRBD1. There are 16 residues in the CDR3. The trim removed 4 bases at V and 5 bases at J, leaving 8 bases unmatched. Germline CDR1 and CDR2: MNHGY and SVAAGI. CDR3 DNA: TGTGCCAGCAGTTCCTCGGGGACAGGGAGGAATGAAAAACTGTTTTTT. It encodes CASSSSGTGRNEKLFF.

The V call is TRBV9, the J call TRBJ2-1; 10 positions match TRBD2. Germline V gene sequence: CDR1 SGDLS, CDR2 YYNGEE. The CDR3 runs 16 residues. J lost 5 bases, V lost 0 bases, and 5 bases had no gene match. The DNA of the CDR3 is TGTGCCAGCAGCGTAGAGTTAGCGGGAGGTAACAATGAGCAGTTCTTC. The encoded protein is CASSVELAGGNNEQFF.

This chain's CDR3 is CASREGQVLNQPQHF. The CDR3 DNA follows: TGTGCCAGCAGGGAGGGACAGGTACTCAATCAGCCCCAGCATTTT. This chain connects TRBV6-1 to TRBJ1-5; 8 bases match TRBD1. V trimming: 6 bases; J trimming: 3 bases; junction bases outside the gene matches: 7. The CDR3 consists of 15 residues. Germline V CDR1 and CDR2: MNHNS, SASEGT.

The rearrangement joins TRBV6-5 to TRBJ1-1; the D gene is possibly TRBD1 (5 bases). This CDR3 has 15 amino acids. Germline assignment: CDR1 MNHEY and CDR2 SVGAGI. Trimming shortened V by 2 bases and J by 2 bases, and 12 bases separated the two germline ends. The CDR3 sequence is CASSYDAGLNTEAFF. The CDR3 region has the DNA TGTGCCAGCAGTTACGATGCAGGGCTTAACACTGAAGCTTTCTTT.

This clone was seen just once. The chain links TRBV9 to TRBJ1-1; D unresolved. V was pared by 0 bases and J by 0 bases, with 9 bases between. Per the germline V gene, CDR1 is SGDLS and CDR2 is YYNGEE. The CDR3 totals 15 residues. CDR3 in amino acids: CASSVEPDMNTEAFF. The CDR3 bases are TGTGCCAGCAGCGTAGAGCCAGACATGAACACTGAAGCTTTCTTT. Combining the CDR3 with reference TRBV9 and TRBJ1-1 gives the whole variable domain DSGVTQTPKHLITATGQRVTLRCSPRSGDLSVYWYQQSLDQGLQFLIQYYNGEERAKGNILERFSAQQFPDLHSELNLSSLELGDSALYFCASSVEPDMNTEAFFGQGTRLTVV.

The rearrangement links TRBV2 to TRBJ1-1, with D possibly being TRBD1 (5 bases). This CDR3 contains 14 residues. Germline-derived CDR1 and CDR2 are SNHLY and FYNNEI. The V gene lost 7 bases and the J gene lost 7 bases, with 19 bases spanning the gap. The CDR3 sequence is CASMNRLLLGEAFF. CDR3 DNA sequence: TGTGCCAGCATGAACAGGCTCTTATTGGGTGAAGCTTTCTTT.

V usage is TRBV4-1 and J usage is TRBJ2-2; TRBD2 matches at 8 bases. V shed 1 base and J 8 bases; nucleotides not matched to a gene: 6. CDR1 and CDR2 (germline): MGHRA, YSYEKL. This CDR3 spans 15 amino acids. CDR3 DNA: TGCGCCAGCAGCCAAGCCTCGGGAGGGAAGGGGGAGCTGTTTTTT. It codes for CASSQASGGKGELFF.